These T cell receptor beta chains were read from a single sample in a study of OX40 agonist ivuxolimab in advanced cancers. Generated by immunoSEQ multiplex PCR, the TCRdb table keeps only in-frame clones and is missing some. The sample includes 48,000 or so clones, 70% to 90% seen only once; the top ten take 40% to 50%. The specimen comprised CD4+ or CD8+ T cells sorted from blood, sampled in a trial of the OX40 agonist ivuxolimab. The receptors derive from an adult with an advanced solid tumor such as melanoma, head and neck, liver or kidney cancer. Both conserved end residues are part of each CDR3. Clone sizes are given selectively: once, few, many, or a class where the clone is expanded.

clone_size: -
v_call: TRBV5-6
cdr3_aa: CASSFAWGEEQFF

clone_size: -
v_call: TRBV11-2
cdr3_aa: CASSLDGFSNQPQHF

clone_size: few
v_call: TRBV4-1
cdr3_aa: CASSPDPSSYEQYF

clone_size: -
v_call: TRBV7-9
cdr3_aa: CASRPDTYNVQFF

clone_size: -
v_call: TRBV7-8
cdr3_aa: CASSLPRTDPVSGANVLTF

clone_size: -
v_call: TRBV6-5
cdr3_aa: CASSYSRGMNTEAFF

clone_size: -
v_call: TRBV4-1
cdr3_aa: CASSQGADRNQPQHF

clone_size: few
v_call: TRBV9
cdr3_aa: CASSVELAGDEETQYF

clone_size: -
v_call: TRBV5-1
cdr3_aa: CASSLVERGVEQYF

clone_size: -
v_call: TRBV15
cdr3_aa: CATREVAGDWTQYF

clone_size: -
v_call: TRBV29-1
cdr3_aa: CSVEVSVGVEQYF

clone_size: -
v_call: TRBV5-8
cdr3_aa: CASSPQWGEELINNSPLHF

clone_size: -
v_call: TRBV27
cdr3_aa: CASSLWGGETQYF

clone_size: -
v_call: TRBV15
cdr3_aa: CATSKQGAPGELFF

clone_size: -
v_call: TRBV29-1
cdr3_aa: CSVVGGAGIQYF

clone_size: -
v_call: TRBV10-3
cdr3_aa: CAISDPGTGGSDHGYTF

clone_size: -
v_call: TRBV6-5
cdr3_aa: CASSYGLQPYEQYF

clone_size: -
v_call: TRBV7-4
cdr3_aa: CASSLRQGNSNQPQHF

clone_size: -
v_call: TRBV25-1
cdr3_aa: CASGGNEQFF

clone_size: -
v_call: TRBV14
cdr3_aa: CASSHNLGLLRTEAFF

clone_size: -
v_call: TRBV27
cdr3_aa: CASSYGDLGTEAFF

clone_size: -
v_call: TRBV29-1
cdr3_aa: CSVEEWGQGTYNEQFF

clone_size: -
v_call: TRBV7-9
cdr3_aa: CASRPGVGNTEAFF

clone_size: -
v_call: TRBV28
cdr3_aa: CASSFFRSGKNDGYTF

clone_size: -
v_call: TRBV4-3
cdr3_aa: CASSQEKANYGYTF

clone_size: -
v_call: TRBV14
cdr3_aa: CASSQYDSRYNEQFF